This TCR beta chain was found in a study of cytomegalovirus exposure and HLA in healthy donors (dated 2017 in TCRdb). Study-level background: According to an earlier analysis of around 600 of the donors, about 170 million T cells yielded 117 million unique TCR beta sequences and approximately 280 Gb of sequence data. An early release covering about 600 HLA-typed donors comprised approximately 300 gigabases of sequencing data and about 90 million unique TCR sequences. The genetic ancestry cluster associated with self-reported Caucasian donors included about 84% of the roughly 360 genotyped donors. The study aimed to test whether signatures of past pathogen exposure could be identified by cataloging public T cell receptors. The study profiled the T cell repertoires of 500 to 800 subjects by immunosequencing and related them to cytomegalovirus serostatus. In addition to the first cohort of around 670 subjects, a separate validation cohort of 130 or so different subjects was used. High-throughput TCR immunosequencing, statistical association of individual TCRs with disease status, and machine learning were combined to predict cytomegalovirus infection status. A later analysis re-examined previously published TCR beta repertoires from more than 650 donors and added high-resolution HLA genotyping to investigate patterns of TCR occurrence. Rather than drawing on any new phenotypic data, the later analysis identified candidate immune exposures from TCR beta sequences and the way those sequences occurred across donors. In an earlier analysis of roughly 540 of the donors, high-throughput TCR beta sequencing was used to judge whether each TCR beta V gene segment behaved as functional or pseudogenic. Donor age, sex, ethnicity and CMV serostatus were collected together with the repertoire data. In a later genetic analysis, genome-wide SNP genotypes for 398 of the 666 donors were used, and that subset was treated as a discovery cohort. All discovery cohort repertoires had been generated using a single sequencing platform. Class I and class II HLA loci were covered by the typing at four-digit resolution. The number of typed donors differed by locus: about 620-630 for A, B, C, DRB1 and DQB1; 522 for DQA1; fewer than 610 for DPA1; and some 470 for DPB1. Five DR-DQ haplotypes were handled as single units for association and clustering because linkage in the cohort was strong. Among roughly 400 genotyped donors of the cohort, an average of approximately 240,000 unique TCR beta nucleotide sequences was sequenced per donor, of which about 18% were non-productive.

Library construction relied on the immunoSEQ multiplex PCR assay. For the multiplex PCR, a mixture combining 60 forward primers for TCR Vbeta segments and 13 reverse primers for TCR Jbeta segments was used. The CDR3 region of rearranged TCR beta genes was amplified from genomic DNA by a multiplex PCR assay. The amplified TCR beta libraries were sequenced on the Illumina HiSeq System as 87-base-pair reads. Per the authors' processing: In a later analysis, tens of millions of unique TCR beta chains were counted across the approximately 640 repertoires, and roughly 10 million of these chains were shared by at least two donors. A nearest-neighbor algorithm error-corrected the raw reads and collapsed the reads into unique sequences, merging closely related sequences to remove PCR and sequencing errors. V, D and J gene segments were assigned by aligning CDR3 sequences to IMGT reference sequences. For a sequence to be retained, a match of at least six nucleotides to both a V gene segment and a J gene segment was required. A rearrangement counted as productive if the CDR3 had no stop codons and remained in frame with V and J, and every other rearrangement counted as non-productive. Following IMGT convention, CDR3 was defined as the stretch from the second conserved V-encoded cysteine up to the conserved J-encoded phenylalanine. In an earlier analysis of 500 to 650 of the donors, sequences lacking an unambiguous match to a single V gene segment were excluded. An earlier analysis of 587 of the donors called V segments functional above 56.7% productive rearrangements and segregating when the between-donor standard deviation exceeded 5%. A statistical classification framework was built to diagnose cytomegalovirus status from the catalog of TCR beta chain sequences. In a later analysis, V and J genes were assigned by comparing TCR nucleotide sequences against IMGT/GENE-DB human TR gene sequences. In a later analysis, CDR3 sequences and most-parsimonious VDJ recombination scenarios were assigned using the TCRdist pipeline. In a later analysis, every TCR beta chain was defined by the combination of its CDR3 amino acid sequence and its V-gene family, and reads without a unique V-gene family were dropped. As a way to deal with suspected cross-contamination and a sequencing artifact, a later analysis dropped 640 or so nucleotide sequences that were highly shared and had low generation probability. In a later analysis, a clonal expansion index for each public chain was calculated from normalized within-repertoire ranks of inferred template counts. In a later analysis, generation probabilities were computed using a VDJ recombination model fitted to out-of-frame rearrangements, and the results were checked against IGoR. In a later analysis, hypergeometric tests were used to score TCR-TCR, TCR-HLA and TCR-CMV co-occurrence, with a repertoire-size bias correction applied to TCR pairs. To estimate false discovery rates, a later analysis permuted the HLA or CMV assignments 20 times. In a later analysis, co-occurring TCRs were grouped using DBSCAN, with TCRdist sequence similarity added in when clustering inside HLA-allele-positive subsets. Repertoires with fewer than 30,000 or more than 120,000 public chains, plus five repertoires with anomalous nucleotide sharing, were excluded from co-occurrence clustering. TCRdb holds this immuneACCESS table with in-frame rearrangements only. Some clones are missing; in checked studies, unresolved V genes explain under half, and the rest has no known cause. The D gene and trimming were derived from the DNA, and the V and J assignments and clone size from that table. The sample data list about 67,000 clones, and 80% to 90% of these were observed just once. The ten largest clonotypes hold around 10% of the sample.

The cohort comprised 550 to 700 healthy bone marrow donors. At the time of sampling, every cohort member was nominally healthy, though immune exposures that went unrecorded were likely present. The donor was CMV seropositive and belonged to the group of about 290 seropositive cohort members. A peripheral blood sample was provided by each donor, and peripheral blood mononuclear cells were used for TCR beta sequencing. Genomic DNA extraction from the blood cell samples was performed with the Qiagen DNeasy Blood Extraction Kit. The full study reports these points: Some IMGT-functional V segments, including TRBV6-2 and TRBV6-3, could not be distinguished by the 87-base-pair reads and were therefore excluded. A group of highly shared sequence variants was considered likely to be a technical artifact of the sequencing pipeline. In a later analysis, the rate of TCR association differed among HLA loci, with DRB1 alleles having the most associated TCRs and HLA-C alleles having the fewest. A further reported finding was that TCR beta sequences accurately predicted the HLA-A and HLA-B alleles for most subjects in the first cohort. Strong co-occurrence of HLA alleles, especially DR and DQ, made assigning TCR associations to individual alleles difficult. Several of the top co-occurrence clusters appeared to be linked to parvovirus B19, influenza, CMV and Epstein-Barr virus, according to a later analysis. A later genetic analysis reported fewer N-insertions in productive TCRs among donors in an Asian-associated ancestry cluster than the roughly 700-donor mean. Because HLA typing was unavailable for some donors at each locus, only the typed subset was used in association tests. In a later analysis, most CMV-associated TCR beta chains were found to appear HLA-restricted, with HLA associations seemingly driven largely by CMV exposure. Most TCR sequences were seen in very few donors, while some public TCRs were found in many individuals. At a false discovery rate of 0.05, a later analysis linked some 18,000 TCR beta sequences to specific HLA alleles. In both the original and validation cohorts, the classifier was reported to diagnose cytomegalovirus status with high specificity and sensitivity. Three of the identified cytomegalovirus-associated TCR beta chains were confirmed in vitro to be specific for cytomegalovirus antigens. Because counts were too low, roughly 18 rarely observed V segments, including chromosome 9 orphons, were left out of the earlier analysis of 587 of the donors. The study listed approximately 160 TCR beta chains as associated with cytomegalovirus. Only TCR beta chains were sequenced in this cohort, and the absence of alpha or paired-chain data limited detectable features. According to the authors, the approach could potentially be generalized to other disease states and immunological phenotypes. For the cohort, immune exposure information was limited to CMV serostatus. An earlier analysis of around 600 of the donors showed that most TCR beta V segments appeared in productive rearrangements either about 87% or about 30% of the time, which broadly matched IMGT annotations. Compared with equally common non-associated chains, HLA-associated TCR beta chains in a later analysis were more clonally expanded and had lower generation probabilities. An association between a missense DCLRE1C variant and V-gene and J-gene trimming of TCR beta chains was found in a later genetic analysis and replicated in an independent cohort. Sequencing depth was assumed to be roughly uniform across donors in the presence/absence analyses, though that assumption may not hold. Correlated functional status among segregating V segments might be attributable to linkage disequilibrium, but an unknown experimental factor could not be ruled out.

Regarding this clone: Its antigen is not yet known. Base qualities were left out, and no much larger clone turns up one base away.

V loses 6 bases of germline sequence and J loses 3 bases, and the interval between the two ends is 11 bases. The germline V gene yields MNHEY for CDR1 and SVGAGI for CDR2. The CDR3 sequence holds 13 residues, the cysteine and phenylalanine included. Kept here is only the CDR3 DNA, which spans 39 bases and is read in frame from base 1. The source is a woman aged 25 to 39 in good health and CMV-seropositive. Input material: PBMCs. The sequence links TRBV6-5 to TRBJ1-1, with no confident D gene call. The nucleotide sequence reads as follows: TGTGCCAGCAGGGCGCGGGGAGACACTGAAGCTTTCTTT. This codes for CASRARGDTEAFF.